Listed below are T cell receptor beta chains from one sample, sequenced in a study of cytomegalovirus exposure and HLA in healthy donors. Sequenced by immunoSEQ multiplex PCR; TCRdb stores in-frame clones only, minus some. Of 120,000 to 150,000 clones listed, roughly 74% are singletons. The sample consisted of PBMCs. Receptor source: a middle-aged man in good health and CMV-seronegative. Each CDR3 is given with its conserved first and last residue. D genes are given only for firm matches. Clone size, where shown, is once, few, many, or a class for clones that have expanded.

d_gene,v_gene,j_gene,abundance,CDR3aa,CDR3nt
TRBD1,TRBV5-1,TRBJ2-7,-,CASSLAKTGVSYEQYF,TGCGCCAGCAGCTTGGCCAAGACAGGGGTCTCCTACGAGCAGTACTTC
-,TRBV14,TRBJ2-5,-,CASSQTPGGWETQYF,TGTGCCAGCAGCCAGACCCCGGGGGGCTGGGAGACCCAGTACTTC
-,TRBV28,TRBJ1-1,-,CASSFGARGAFF,TGTGCCAGCAGTTTTGGGGCCCGCGGAGCTTTCTTT
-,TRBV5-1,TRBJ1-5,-,CASSLGDTNQPQHF,TGCGCCAGCAGCTTGGGGGACACGAATCAGCCCCAGCATTTT
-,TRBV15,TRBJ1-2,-,CATSRGRDPYGYTF,TGTGCCACCAGCCGTGGCAGGGATCCCTATGGCTACACCTTC
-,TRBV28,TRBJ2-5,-,CASSYRSETQYF,TGTGCCAGCAGTTACCGGAGTGAGACCCAGTACTTC
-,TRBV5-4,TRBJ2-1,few,CASSLVAAGEQFF,TGTGCCAGCAGCTTGGTTGCCGCCGGAGAACAGTTCTTC
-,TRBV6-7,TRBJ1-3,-,CASSYSGEEPDSGNTIYF,TGTGCCAGCAGTTACTCGGGAGAAGAGCCGGACTCTGGAAACACCATATATTTT
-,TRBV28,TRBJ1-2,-,CASSLGMVRGYGYTF,TGTGCCAGTAGTTTAGGAATGGTCAGGGGCTATGGCTACACCTTC
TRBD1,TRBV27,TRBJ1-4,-,CASSFGQGNEKLFF,TGTGCCAGCAGTTTCGGACAGGGGAATGAAAAACTGTTTTTT
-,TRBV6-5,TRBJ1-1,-,CASSSDRPNTEAFF,TGTGCCAGCAGTTCGGACAGACCTAACACTGAAGCTTTCTTT
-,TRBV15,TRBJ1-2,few,CATSTGENGYTF,TGTGCCACCAGCACAGGGGAGAATGGCTACACCTTC
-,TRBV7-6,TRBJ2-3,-,CASSPDGGDTQYF,TGTGCCAGCAGCCCAGACGGGGGAGATACGCAGTATTTT
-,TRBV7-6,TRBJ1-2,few,CASSSGPLYGYTF,TGTGCCAGCAGCTCTGGGCCACTCTATGGCTACACCTTC
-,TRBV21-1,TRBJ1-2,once,CASSKTFNRDRARYGYTF,TGTGCCAGCAGCAAAACCTTCAACCGGGACAGGGCCCGGTATGGCTACACCTTC
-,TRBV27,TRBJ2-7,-,CASSYGSLYEQYF,TGTGCCAGCAGTTATGGTAGCCTATACGAGCAGTACTTC
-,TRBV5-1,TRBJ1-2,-,CASSDVQVYTF,TGCGCCAGCAGCGACGTACAGGTCTACACCTTC
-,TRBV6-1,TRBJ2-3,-,CANRPTGADTQYF,TGTGCCAACAGACCAACCGGGGCAGATACGCAGTATTTT
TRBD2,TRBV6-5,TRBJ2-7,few,CASSLGGLAGVEQYF,TGTGCCAGCAGTTTAGGCGGACTAGCGGGGGTTGAGCAGTACTTC
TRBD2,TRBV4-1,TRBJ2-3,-,CASSQRGADTQYF,TGCGCCAGCAGCCAACGGGGGGCAGATACGCAGTATTTT
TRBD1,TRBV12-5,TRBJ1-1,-,CASGLSRGHDTEAFF,TGTGCTAGTGGTTTGTCAAGGGGGCATGACACTGAAGCTTTCTTT
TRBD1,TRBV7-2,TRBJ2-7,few,CASSLAGQGTYEQYF,TGTGCCAGCAGCTTAGCGGGACAGGGGACCTACGAGCAGTACTTC
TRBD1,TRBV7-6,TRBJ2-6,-,CASSLAPAGGRGANVLTF,TGTGCCAGCAGCTTAGCCCCGGCAGGGGGCCGTGGGGCCAACGTCCTGACTTTC
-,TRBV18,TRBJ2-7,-,CASSPPTSLGSYEQYF,TGTGCCAGCTCACCACCAACCAGCCTAGGCTCCTACGAGCAGTACTTC
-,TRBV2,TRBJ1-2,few,CASSQVSDVYGYTF,TGTGCCAGCTCACAGGTTTCAGATGTCTATGGCTACACCTTC
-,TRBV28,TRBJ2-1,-,CASSPLGYNEQFF,TGTGCCAGCAGCCCCCTAGGTTACAATGAGCAGTTCTTC
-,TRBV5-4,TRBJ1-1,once,CASSVQSGGMNTEAFF,TGTGCCAGCAGCGTCCAGTCCGGAGGCATGAACACTGAAGCTTTCTTT
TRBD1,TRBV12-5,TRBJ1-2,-,CASGLDLQEGGAGIHYTF,TGTGCTAGTGGTTTGGACCTTCAGGAAGGGGGCGCGGGGATTCACTACACCTTC
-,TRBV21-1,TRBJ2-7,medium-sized,CASSKVNEQYF,TGTGCCAGCAGCAAAGTTAACGAGCAGTACTTC
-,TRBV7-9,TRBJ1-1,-,CASSLSGPPPAFF,TGTGCCAGCAGCTTAAGCGGCCCTCCTCCAGCTTTCTTT
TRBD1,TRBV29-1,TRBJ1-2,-,CSVSTGVEYGYTF,TGCAGCGTTTCGACAGGGGTTGAGTATGGCTACACCTTC
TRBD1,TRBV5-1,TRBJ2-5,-,CASSSKRQGAGETQYF,TGCGCCAGCAGCTCCAAACGCCAGGGGGCTGGAGAGACCCAGTACTTC
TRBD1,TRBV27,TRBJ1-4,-,CASSSLQGANNEKLFF,TGTGCCAGCAGTTCCCTACAGGGGGCGAATAATGAAAAACTGTTTTTT
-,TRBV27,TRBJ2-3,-,CASRTSKTDTQYF,TGTGCCAGCAGGACAAGTAAAACAGATACGCAGTATTTT
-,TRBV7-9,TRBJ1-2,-,CASSVGPVYGYTF,TGTGCCAGCAGCGTGGGCCCCGTCTATGGCTACACCTTC
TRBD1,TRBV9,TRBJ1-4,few,CASSKVQGIGEKLFF,TGTGCCAGCAGCAAAGTACAGGGGATTGGTGAAAAACTGTTTTTT
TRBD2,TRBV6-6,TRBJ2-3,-,CASSSAGGASDTQYF,TGTGCCAGCAGTTCGGCGGGGGGGGCGTCAGATACGCAGTATTTT
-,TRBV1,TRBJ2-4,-,CTSSQPTSGGTNPIAKNIQYF,TGCACCAGCAGCCAACCCACTAGCGGGGGGACAAATCCCATAGCCAAAAACATTCAGTACTTC
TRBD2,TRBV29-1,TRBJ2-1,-,CSVKRLAGLASSYNEQFF,TGCAGCGTGAAAAGACTAGCGGGGTTAGCGAGCTCCTACAATGAGCAGTTCTTC
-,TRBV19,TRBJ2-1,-,CASSRPGHEQFF,TGTGCCAGTAGTAGGCCAGGCCATGAGCAGTTCTTC
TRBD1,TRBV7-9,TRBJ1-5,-,CASSSGQGAQHF,TGTGCCAGCAGCTCCGGACAGGGGGCCCAGCATTTT
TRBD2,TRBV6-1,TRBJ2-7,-,CASSEALGGGPYEQYF,TGTGCCAGCAGTGAAGCGCTCGGGGGGGGCCCCTACGAGCAGTACTTC
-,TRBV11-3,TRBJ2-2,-,CASSSGGGANTGELFF,TGTGCCAGCAGCTCGGGGGGCGGGGCGAACACCGGGGAGCTGTTTTTT
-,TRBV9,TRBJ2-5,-,CASSVARGEQYF,TGTGCCAGCAGCGTAGCCCGGGGTGAGCAGTACTTC
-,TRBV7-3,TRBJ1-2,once,CASSLEGRGGLYGYTF,TGTGCCAGCAGCTTAGAAGGTCGGGGGGGTCTCTATGGCTACACCTTC
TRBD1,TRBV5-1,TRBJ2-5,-,CASSLVTGDMQETQYF,TGCGCCAGCAGCTTGGTGACAGGGGACATGCAAGAGACCCAGTACTTC
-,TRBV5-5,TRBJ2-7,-,CASSLEGHYEQYF,TGTGCCAGCAGCTTGGAGGGGCACTACGAGCAGTACTTC
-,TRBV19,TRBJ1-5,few,CASSPSPGASNQPQHF,TGTGCCAGTAGTCCGTCACCTGGGGCTAGCAATCAGCCCCAGCATTTT
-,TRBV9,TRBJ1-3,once,CASSVDSPGGGYGNTIYF,TGTGCCAGCAGCGTAGACTCCCCGGGGGGGGGTTATGGAAACACCATATATTTT
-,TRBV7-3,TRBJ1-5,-,CASSPCGGGQPQHF,TGTGCCAGCAGCCCGTGCGGGGGCGGTCAGCCCCAGCATTTT
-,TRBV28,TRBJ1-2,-,CASSPRQRANYGYTF,TGTGCCAGCAGTCCCAGACAGAGAGCTAACTATGGCTACACCTTC
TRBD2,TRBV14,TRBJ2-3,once,CASSQYFGGTQYF,TGTGCCAGCAGCCAGTATTTCGGGGGGACGCAGTATTTT
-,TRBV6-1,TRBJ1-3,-,CARLPVPCGNTIYF,TGTGCCAGACTCCCGGTGCCCTGCGGAAACACCATATATTTT
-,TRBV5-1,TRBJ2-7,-,CASSAGHSGIYEQYF,TGCGCCAGCAGCGCGGGGCATTCCGGAATCTACGAGCAGTACTTC
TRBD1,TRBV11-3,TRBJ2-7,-,CASSSGTGFEQYF,TGTGCCAGCAGCTCCGGGACAGGGTTTGAGCAGTACTTC